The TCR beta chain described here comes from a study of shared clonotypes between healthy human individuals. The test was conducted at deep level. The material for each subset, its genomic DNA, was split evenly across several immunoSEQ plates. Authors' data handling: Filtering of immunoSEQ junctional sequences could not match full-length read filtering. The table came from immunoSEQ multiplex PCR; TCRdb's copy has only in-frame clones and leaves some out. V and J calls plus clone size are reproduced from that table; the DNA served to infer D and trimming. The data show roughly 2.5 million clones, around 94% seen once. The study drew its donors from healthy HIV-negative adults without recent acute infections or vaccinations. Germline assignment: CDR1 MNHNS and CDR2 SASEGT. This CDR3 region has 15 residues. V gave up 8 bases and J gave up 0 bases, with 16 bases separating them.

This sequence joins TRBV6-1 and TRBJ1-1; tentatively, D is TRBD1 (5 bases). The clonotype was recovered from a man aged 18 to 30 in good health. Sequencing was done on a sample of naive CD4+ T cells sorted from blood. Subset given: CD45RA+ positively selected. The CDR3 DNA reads TGTGCCAGCGTTATGAGGGGCCTCATGAACACTGAAGCTTTCTTT. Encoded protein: CASVMRGLMNTEAFF.